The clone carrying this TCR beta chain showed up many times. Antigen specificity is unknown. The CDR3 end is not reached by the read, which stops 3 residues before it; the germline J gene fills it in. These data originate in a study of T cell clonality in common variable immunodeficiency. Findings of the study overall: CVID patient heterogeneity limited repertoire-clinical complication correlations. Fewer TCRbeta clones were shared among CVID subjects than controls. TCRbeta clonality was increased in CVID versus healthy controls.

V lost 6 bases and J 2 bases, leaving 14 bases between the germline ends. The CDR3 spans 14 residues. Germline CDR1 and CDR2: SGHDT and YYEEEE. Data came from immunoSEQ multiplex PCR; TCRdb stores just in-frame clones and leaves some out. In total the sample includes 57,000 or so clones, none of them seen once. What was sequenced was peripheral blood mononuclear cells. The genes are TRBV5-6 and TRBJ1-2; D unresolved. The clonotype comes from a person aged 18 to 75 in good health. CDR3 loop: CASTTGRMNYGYTF. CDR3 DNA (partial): TGTGCCAGCACTACGGGGAGAATGAACTATGGC.